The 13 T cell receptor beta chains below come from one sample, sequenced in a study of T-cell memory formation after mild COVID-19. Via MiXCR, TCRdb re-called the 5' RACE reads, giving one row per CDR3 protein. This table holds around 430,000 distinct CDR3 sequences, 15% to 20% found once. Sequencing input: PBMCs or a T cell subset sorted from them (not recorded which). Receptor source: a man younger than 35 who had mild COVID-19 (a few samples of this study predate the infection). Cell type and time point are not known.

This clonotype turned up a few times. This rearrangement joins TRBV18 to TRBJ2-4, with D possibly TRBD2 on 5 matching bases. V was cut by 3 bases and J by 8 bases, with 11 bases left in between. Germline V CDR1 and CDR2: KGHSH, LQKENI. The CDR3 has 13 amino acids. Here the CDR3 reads CASSPRGRDIQYF. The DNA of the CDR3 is TGTGCCAGCTCACCCCGGGGAAGGGACATTCAGTACTTC.

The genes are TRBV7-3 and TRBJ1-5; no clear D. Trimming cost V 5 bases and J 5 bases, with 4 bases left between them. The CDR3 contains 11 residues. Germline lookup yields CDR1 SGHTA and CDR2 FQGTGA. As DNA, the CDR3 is TGTGCCAGCAGCCACCATCAGCCCCAGCATTTT. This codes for CASSHHQPQHF.

The CDR3 reads CASSRDGEEQFF. The CDR3 coding sequence is TGTGCCAGCAGCCGGGACGGTGAGGAGCAGTTCTTC. The J gene is TRBJ2-1, the V gene TRBV7-6, with D perhaps given as TRBD1 or TRBD2 (5 bases each). The CDR3 consists of 12 residues. The germline V and J ends were trimmed by 5 bases and 10 bases, with 12 bases remaining between them. Germline V gives CDR1 SGHVS, CDR2 FNYEAQ.

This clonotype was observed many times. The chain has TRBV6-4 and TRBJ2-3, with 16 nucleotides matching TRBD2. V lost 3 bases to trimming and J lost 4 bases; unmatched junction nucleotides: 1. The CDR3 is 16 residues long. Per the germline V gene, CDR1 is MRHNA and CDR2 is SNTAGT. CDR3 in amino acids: CASSEGLAGGPDTQYF. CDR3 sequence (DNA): TGTGCCAGCAGTGAGGGACTAGCGGGGGGGCCAGATACGCAGTATTTT.

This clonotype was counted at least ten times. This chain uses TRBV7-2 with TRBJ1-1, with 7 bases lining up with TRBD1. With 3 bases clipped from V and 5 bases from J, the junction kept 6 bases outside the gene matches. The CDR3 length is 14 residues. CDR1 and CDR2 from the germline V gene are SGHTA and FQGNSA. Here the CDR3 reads CASSLDRIGTEAFF. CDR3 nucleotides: TGTGCCAGCAGCTTGGACAGGATTGGTACTGAAGCTTTCTTT.

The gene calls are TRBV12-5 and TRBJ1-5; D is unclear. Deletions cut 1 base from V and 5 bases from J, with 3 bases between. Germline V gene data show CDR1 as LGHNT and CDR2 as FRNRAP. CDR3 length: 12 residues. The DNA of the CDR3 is TGTGCTAGTGGTTTGGATCATCAGCCCCAGCATTTT. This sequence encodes CASGLDHQPQHF.

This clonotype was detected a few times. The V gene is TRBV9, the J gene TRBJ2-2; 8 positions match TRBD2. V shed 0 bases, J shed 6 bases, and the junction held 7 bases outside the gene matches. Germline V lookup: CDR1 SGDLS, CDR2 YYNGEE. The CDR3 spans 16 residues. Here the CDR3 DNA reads TGTGCCAGCAGCGTAGGCGGACTAGCCACATCCGGGGAGCTGTTTTTT. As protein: CASSVGGLATSGELFF.

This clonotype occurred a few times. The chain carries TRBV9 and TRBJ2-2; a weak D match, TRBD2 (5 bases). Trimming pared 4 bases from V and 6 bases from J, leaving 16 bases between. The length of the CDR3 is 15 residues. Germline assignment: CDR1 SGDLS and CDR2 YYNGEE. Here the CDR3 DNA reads TGTGCCAGCAGCTTGAGACTACTCGCGGCCGGGGAGCTGTTTTTT. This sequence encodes CASSLRLLAAGELFF.

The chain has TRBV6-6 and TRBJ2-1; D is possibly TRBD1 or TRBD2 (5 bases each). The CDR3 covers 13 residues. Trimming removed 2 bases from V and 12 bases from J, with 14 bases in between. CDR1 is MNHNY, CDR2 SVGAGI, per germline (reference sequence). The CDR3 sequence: CASSYGQGPRQFF. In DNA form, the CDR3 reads TGTGCCAGCAGTTACGGGCAGGGACCCAGGCAGTTCTTC.

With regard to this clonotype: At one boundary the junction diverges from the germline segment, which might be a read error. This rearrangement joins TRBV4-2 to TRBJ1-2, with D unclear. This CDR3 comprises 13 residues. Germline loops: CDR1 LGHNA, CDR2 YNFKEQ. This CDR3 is CASTQTANYGYTF. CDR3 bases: TGTGCCAGCACCCAAACAGCTAACTATGGCTACACCTTC.

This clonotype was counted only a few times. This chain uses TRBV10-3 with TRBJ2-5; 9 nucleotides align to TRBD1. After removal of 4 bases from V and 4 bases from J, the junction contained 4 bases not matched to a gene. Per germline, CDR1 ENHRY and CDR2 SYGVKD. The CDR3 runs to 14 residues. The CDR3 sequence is CAISGTGDRETQYF. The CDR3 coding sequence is TGTGCCATCAGTGGGACAGGGGATAGAGAGACCCAGTACTTC.

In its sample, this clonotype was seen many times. CDR3 in DNA: TGTGCCAGTAAACCGCCCGCCGGGACAGGACGCACCGGGGAGCTGTTTTTT. Translated, it gives CASKPPAGTGRTGELFF. The V call is TRBV12-3 or TRBV12-4, the J call TRBJ2-2; TRBD1 matches 8 bases. This CDR3 is built from 17 residues. V trimming: 9 bases; J trimming: 4 bases; junction bases outside the gene matches: 16.

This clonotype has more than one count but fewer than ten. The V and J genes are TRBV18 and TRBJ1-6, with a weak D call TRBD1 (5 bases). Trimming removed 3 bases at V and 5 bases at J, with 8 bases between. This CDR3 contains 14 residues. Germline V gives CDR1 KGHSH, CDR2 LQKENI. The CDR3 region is CASSPGGDNSPLHF. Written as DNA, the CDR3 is TGTGCCAGCTCACCCGGAGGGGATAATTCACCCCTCCACTTT.